Here is one T cell receptor beta chain with its context. Its cognate antigen is unknown. These data originate in a study of vaccination effects on CD4 cells after COVID-19. Profiling relied on immunoSEQ multiplex PCR, and the TCRdb table lists in-frame clones only, not all of them. Here the sample spans approximately 61,000 clones, 60% to 75% being singletons. ViraFEST used viral peptide pools to expand antigen-specific CD4+ T cells before sequencing. Investigators separated out CD4+ T cells once about eleven days of culture had passed. Each participant was administered two doses of either the BNT162b2 or the mRNA-1273 vaccine. This TCR was sampled from a human donor who received a COVID-19 vaccine. Sample: CD4+ T cells from PBMCs cultured with HCoV-229E spike peptides, taken after COVID-19 vaccination.

CDR3 nucleotide sequence: TGTGCCAGCAGCCAGGGACACAACACCGGGGAGCTGTTTTTT. Its translation is CASSQGHNTGELFF. J is TRBJ2-2 and V is TRBV3-1 (or the pseudogene TRBV3-2); weak D call: TRBD1 (6 bases). V shed 3 bases and J shed 2 bases, with 7 bases lying between them. CDR1 and CDR2 (germline): LGHDT, YNNKEL (reference sequence). This CDR3 comprises 14 residues.